A single sample gave rise to the 22 T cell receptor beta chains below, sequenced in a study of T cells after yellow fever vaccination. TCRdb itself ran the 5' RACE reads through MiXCR, one entry per CDR3 protein. The table has around 46,000 distinct CDR3 sequences, approximately 7% seen once; the top ten hold around 28%. The sequences come from CD8+ T cells sorted from PBMCs, collected roughly 15 days after the first yellow fever vaccination. The source of these receptors is a man aged 18 to 30 who received the YFV17D yellow fever vaccine.

This clonotype was detected ten times or more. V usage is TRBV7-3 and J usage is TRBJ1-5, with D hard to call. Trimming stripped 4 bases from V and 0 bases from J, with 16 bases between. CDR1 and CDR2 (germline): SGHTA, FQGTGA. There are 17 residues in the CDR3. This chain's CDR3 is CASSSNPGPYSNQPQHF. CDR3 nucleotide sequence: TGTGCCAGCAGCTCCAACCCCGGGCCCTATAGCAATCAGCCCCAGCATTTT. Drawing the rest from reference TRBV7-3 and TRBJ1-5, the complete variable domain is GAGVSQTPSNKVTEKGKYVELRCDPISGHTALYWYRQSLGQGPEFLIYFQGTGAADDSGLPNDRFFAVRPEGSVSTLKIQRTERGDSAVYLCASSSNPGPYSNQPQHFGDGTRLSIL.

This clonotype turned up a few times. The rearrangement joins TRBV7-9 to TRBJ1-1; 8 nucleotides align to TRBD1. Germline CDR1 SEHNR, CDR2 FQNEAQ (reference sequence). The CDR3 extends over 14 amino acids. The ends lost 8 bases at V and 0 bases at J; junction bases unmatched: 5. CDR3 in amino acids: CASFGDRLNTEAFF. CDR3 nucleotide sequence: TGTGCCAGCTTTGGGGACAGGTTGAACACTGAAGCTTTCTTT.

This clonotype was recorded many times. CDR3 residues: CASRPRAGANYGYTF. The CDR3 DNA is TGTGCCAGCAGACCCCGGGCAGGGGCTAACTATGGCTACACCTTC. The rearrangement joins TRBV6-5 to TRBJ1-2; a possible D gene is TRBD1 (6 bases). The CDR3 spans 15 residues. The germline gives CDR1 MNHEY, CDR2 SVGAGI. V shed 6 bases and J shed 0 bases, with 14 bases lying between them.

The sample holds many counts of this clonotype. The chain uses TRBV5-5 and TRBJ1-2; D may be TRBD1 (5 bases). CDR3 length: 14 residues. V was clipped by 0 bases and J by 5 bases, with 11 bases between them. The germline gives CDR1 SGHKS, CDR2 YYEKEE (reference sequence). CDR3 loop: CASSLEGLIYGYTF. In DNA form, the CDR3 reads TGTGCCAGCAGCTTGGAGGGGCTTATTTATGGCTACACCTTC. The whole variable domain, remainder taken from reference TRBV5-5 and TRBJ1-2, is DAGVTQSPTHLIKTRGQQVTLRCSPISGHKSVSWYQQVLGQGPQFIFQYYEKEERGRGNFPDRFSARQFPNYSSELNVNALLLGDSALYLCASSLEGLIYGYTFGSGTRLTVV.

This clonotype was detected many times. The V gene is TRBV4-1, the J gene TRBJ1-1, with D unclear. The length of the CDR3 is 15 residues. V lost 4 bases and J lost 1, with 13 bases in between. Germline CDR1 and CDR2: MGHRA and YSYEKL. The CDR3 region is CASSLDKTGNTEAFF. CDR3 nucleotides: TGCGCCAGCAGCCTAGATAAGACTGGGAACACTGAAGCTTTCTTT.

This clonotype was observed many times. The chain uses TRBV27 and TRBJ2-5; D unclear. In germline, CDR1 is MNHEY, CDR2 SMNVEV (reference sequence). V shed 6 bases and J shed 2 bases, with 4 bases lying between them. The CDR3 extends over 11 amino acids. The CDR3: CASRWQETQYF. As DNA, the CDR3 is TGTGCCAGCAGGTGGCAAGAGACCCAGTACTTC.

This clonotype was recorded a few times. The chain carries TRBV4-1 and TRBJ1-6; D is unclear. Trimming removed 1 base from V and 10 bases from J, with 8 bases in between. Germline CDR1 and CDR2: MGHRA and YSYEKL. This CDR3 spans 13 amino acids. CDR3 protein: CASSQASGSPLHF. The CDR3 bases are TGCGCCAGCAGCCAAGCCTCGGGGTCACCCCTCCACTTT.

This clonotype was recorded many times. The chain recombines TRBV4-3 with TRBJ2-7; 9 bases are shared with TRBD1. Germline V gene sequence: CDR1 LGHNA, CDR2 YSLEER. Unmatched junction bases numbered 2, after V lost 1 base and J lost 4 bases. The CDR3 length is 14 residues. The CDR3 nucleotides read TGCGCCAGCAGCCAAGGGACAGGGGATTACGAGCAGTACTTC. Translating gives CASSQGTGDYEQYF.

There are many counts of this clonotype. This rearrangement joins TRBV7-6 to TRBJ2-2; D is tentatively TRBD1 or TRBD2 (5 bases each). Between the trimmed V and J ends, which lost 1 base and 0 bases, there was a span of 9 bases. This CDR3 spans 16 amino acids. The germline CDR1 and CDR2 sequences are SGHVS and FNYEAQ. The CDR3, as DNA: TGTGCCAGCAGCTTAGAAGGGGACCCGAACACCGGGGAGCTGTTTTTT. It yields the protein CASSLEGDPNTGELFF.

This clonotype was seen at least ten times. V gene TRBV12-3 or TRBV12-4 combines with J gene TRBJ2-1; no reliable D call. This CDR3 is 10 amino acids long. V was clipped by 3 bases and J by 8 bases, with 2 bases between them. CDR3 bases: TGTGCCAGCAGTTTCCATGAGCAGTTCTTC. Amino acids: CASSFHEQFF.

This clonotype occurred many times. This sequence joins TRBV4-3 and TRBJ1-1; D ambiguous. The ends were cut back, 0 bases at V and 1 base at J, with 9 bases in the middle. The CDR3 loop spans 15 amino acids. From germline, CDR1 is LGHNA and CDR2 YSLEER. CDR3 nucleotide sequence: TGCGCCAGCAGCCAAGATCTATGGAGGAACACTGAAGCTTTCTTT. This codes for CASSQDLWRNTEAFF.

This clonotype was seen repeatedly, ten times or more. The chain joins TRBV20-1 to TRBJ2-1, with 8 bases matching TRBD1. The CDR3 consists of 15 residues. The trim removed 5 bases at V and 3 bases at J, leaving 9 bases unmatched. CDR1 and CDR2 (germline): DFQATT, SNEGSKA (reference sequence). CDR3 protein: CSAPRTGTFYNEQFF. DNA of the CDR3: TGCAGTGCTCCCCGGACAGGGACTTTCTACAATGAGCAGTTCTTC.

A note on this clonotype: One base away lies a much larger clone, so this may be a sequencing read error. J is TRBJ2-2 and V is TRBV15; no firm D call. The CDR3 contains 14 residues. Germline-derived CDR1 and CDR2 are LNHNV and YYDKDF (reference sequence). Between the trimmed V and J ends, which lost 4 bases and 4 bases, there was a span of 10 bases. The CDR3 nucleotides are TGTGCCACCAGCAAGGCGGCCTCCACCGGGGAGCTGTTTTTT. Translated, it gives CATSKAASTGELFF.

The sample holds many counts of this clonotype. The rearrangement uses TRBV6-2 or TRBV6-3 and TRBJ2-1, with 9 bases fitting TRBD1. Germline CDR1 MNHEY, CDR2 SVGEGT. The CDR3 covers 15 residues. V dropped 6 bases and J dropped 5; count of bases not matched to a gene: 8. The CDR3 bases are TGTGCCAGCAGCCCCGGACAGGGGAGGCACAATGAGCAGTTCTTC. It codes for CASSPGQGRHNEQFF.

The sample holds many counts of this clonotype. V gene TRBV6-1 combines with J gene TRBJ2-1; 10 bases map to TRBD1. V dropped 6 bases and J dropped 0; count of bases not matched to a gene: 2. Germline V gives CDR1 MNHNS, CDR2 SASEGT. The CDR3 is 15 residues long. CDR3 in DNA: TGTGCCAGCAGAAGGACAGGGGGCTCCTACAATGAGCAGTTCTTC. Translation gives CASRRTGGSYNEQFF.

The chain couples TRBV7-9 to TRBJ2-1; D gene unclear. CDR3 length: 14 amino acids. CDR1 and CDR2 from the germline V gene are SEHNR and FQNEAQ (reference sequence). The V gene lost 10 bases and the J gene lost 5 bases, with 18 bases spanning the gap. DNA for the CDR3: TGTGCCATGAGCCCCGAGCGACGGCACAATGAGCAGTTCTTC. This encodes CAMSPERRHNEQFF.

This clonotype was seen at least ten times. This rearrangement joins TRBV7-6 to TRBJ2-7; D is possibly TRBD1 (6 bases). CDR3 length equals 13 residues. Trimming took off 1 base at V and 6 bases at J, with 10 bases between the two ends. Germline CDR1 and CDR2: SGHVS and FNYEAQ. CDR3 DNA: TGTGCCAGCAGCTTAGGGCAGGGGCTCGAGCAGTACGTC. Translated: CASSLGQGLEQYV.

V gene TRBV12-1 combines with J gene TRBJ2-7; the table names TRBD1, a call not compared with the DNA. TRBV12-1 has pseudogene status. This CDR3 contains 14 residues. The CDR3 bases are TGTGCCATCAGCCCCGGGCGGGGGTCCTACGAGCAGTACTTC. It is translated as CAISPGRGSYEQYF.

This clonotype was recorded at least ten times. The rearrangement uses TRBV11-2 and TRBJ2-2; 9 nucleotides match TRBD2. The trim removed 4 bases at V and 3 bases at J, leaving 12 bases unmatched. The CDR3 runs 18 residues. Germline V gene lookup returns CDR1 SGHAT and CDR2 FQNNGV. The CDR3 reads CASSSSRGGAGYTGELFF. CDR3 nucleotides: TGTGCCAGCAGCTCGTCCCGCGGGGGGGCCGGGTACACCGGGGAGCTGTTTTTT.

As for this clonotype: A clone one base away is much larger, so this may be a read error. The chain has TRBV7-2 and TRBJ2-5; D may be TRBD1 or TRBD2 (5 bases each). CDR1 and CDR2 from the germline V gene are SGHTA and FQGNSA. CDR3 length equals 14 residues. Here the CDR3 DNA reads TGTTCCAGCAGCTTAGCTGGGACGGGAGAGACCCAGTACTTC. This sequence encodes CSSSLAGTGETQYF.

In this sample, this clonotype turned up many times. The CDR3 is CASSLSGALTYEQYV. DNA for the CDR3: TGTGCCAGCAGCTTAAGCGGGGCCCTAACCTACGAGCAGTACGTC. J is TRBJ2-7 and V is TRBV7-8; 7 bases are a match to TRBD2. The CDR3 extends over 15 amino acids. CDR1 and CDR2 from the germline V gene are SGHVS and FQNEAQ. The junction had 6 bases not matched to a gene; V was cut back by 2 bases and J by 2 bases.

This clonotype was detected many times. The V and J genes are TRBV7-9 and TRBJ2-1; 10 bases fit TRBD2. CDR1 and CDR2 from the germline V gene are SEHNR and FQNEAQ (reference sequence). This CDR3 has 15 amino acids. The V gene end was trimmed by 2 bases and the J gene end by 4 bases; junction bases not matched to a gene: 2. The CDR3 sequence is CASSLSSGGYNEQFF. The DNA of the CDR3 is TGTGCCAGCAGCTTATCTAGCGGGGGATACAATGAGCAGTTCTTC.